A single sample is the source of the 27 T cell receptor beta chains below, sequenced in a study of shared clonotypes between healthy human individuals. Generated by immunoSEQ multiplex PCR, the TCRdb table keeps only in-frame clones and is missing some. This sample has about 480,000 clones, with approximately 79% found just once. The sequencing input was PBMCs. The receptor set was obtained from a woman aged 40 to 50 in good health. Some clones in this sample may be carry-over from other donors' samples.

The chain is built from TRBV13 and TRBJ2-3; possibly TRBD2 for D (5 bases). The CDR3 length is 15 residues. Germline loops: CDR1 PRHDT, CDR2 FYEKMQ (reference sequence). Trimming removed 5 bases from V and 0 bases from J, with 12 bases in between. The chain's CDR3 is CASSPRTVSTDTQYF. The DNA for the CDR3 is TGTGCCAGCAGCCCTCGGACTGTTAGCACAGATACGCAGTATTTT.

The chain uses TRBV7-9 and TRBJ1-2; D not resolved. This CDR3 is 18 amino acids long. The V end lost 1 base, the J end lost 0 bases, and 18 bases lay between the germline ends. Germline V lookup: CDR1 SEHNR, CDR2 FQNEAQ (reference sequence). The CDR3 nucleotides are TGTGCCAGCAGCTTAGGTTGGGCTCACAAAAACGCTAACTATGGCTACACCTTC. Its translation: CASSLGWAHKNANYGYTF. Full variable domain (outside the CDR3, taken from reference TRBV7-9 and TRBJ1-2): DTGVSQNPRHKITKRGQNVTFRCDPISEHNRLYWYRQTLGQGPEFLTYFQNEAQLEKSRLLSDRFSAERPKGSFSTLEIQRTEQGDSAMYLCASSLGWAHKNANYGYTFGSGTRLTVV.

The chain's CDR3 is CASSRFFYEKLFF. The CDR3 DNA is TGTGCCAGCAGCAGGTTTTTCTATGAAAAACTGTTTTTT. The V call is TRBV27, the J call TRBJ1-4; D ambiguous. The CDR3 is made up of 13 amino acids. CDR1 and CDR2 (germline): MNHEY, SMNVEV (reference sequence). V lost 6 bases, J lost 6 bases, and 11 bases lay in between.

The rearrangement links TRBV25-1 to TRBJ2-5, with D possibly matching TRBD1 (6 bases). This CDR3 is 16 amino acids long. V lost 7 bases and J 0 bases, leaving 18 bases between the germline ends. Germline CDR1 is MGHDK and CDR2 is SYGVNS. CDR3 sequence (DNA): TGTGCCAGCACCACACTGGGCAGGGGTAACCAAGAGACCCAGTACTTC. The encoded protein is CASTTLGRGNQETQYF.

The chain recombines TRBV28 with TRBJ2-1; TRBD2 aligns across 8 bases. Looked up from germline, CDR1 is MDHEN and CDR2 is SYDVKM. The CDR3 totals 17 residues. V lost 1 base, J lost 10 bases, and 15 bases stayed unmatched. The CDR3 is CASSLSLSGTPLREQFF. The CDR3 coding sequence is TGTGCCAGCAGTTTATCCCTTAGCGGGACCCCCCTCAGGGAGCAGTTCTTC. Drawing the rest from reference TRBV28 and TRBJ2-1, the complete variable domain is DVKVTQSSRYLVKRTGEKVFLECVQDMDHENMFWYRQDPGLGLRLIYFSYDVKMKEKGDIPEGYSVSREKKERFSLILESASTNQTSMYLCASSLSLSGTPLREQFFGPGTRLTVL.

This rearrangement joins TRBV15 to TRBJ2-1; D may correspond to TRBD1 or TRBD2 (6 bases each). The germline V gene encodes CDR1 LNHNV and CDR2 YYDKDF (reference sequence). The V gene lost 5 bases and the J gene lost 10 bases, with 18 bases spanning the gap. This CDR3 region has 14 residues. The CDR3 sequence is CATSARGGLAEQFF. The CDR3 DNA reads as TGTGCCACCAGCGCGAGAGGGGGTCTAGCGGAGCAGTTCTTC. The full variable domain, its missing parts supplied by reference TRBV15 and TRBJ2-1, is DAMVIQNPRYQVTQFGKPVTLSCSQTLNHNVMYWYQQKSSQAPKLLFHYYDKDFNNEADTPDNFQSRRPNTSFCFLDIRSPGLGDTAMYLCATSARGGLAEQFFGPGTRLTVL.

This chain joins TRBV27 and TRBJ2-2; 7 bases align to TRBD2. The CDR3 extends over 13 amino acids. Germline CDR1 is MNHEY and CDR2 is SMNVEV (reference sequence). V lost 6 bases to trimming and J lost 4 bases; unmatched junction nucleotides: 2. The CDR3 is CASSWGGTGELFF. The CDR3 nucleotides read TGTGCCAGCAGCTGGGGGGGCACCGGGGAGCTGTTTTTT.

The chain combines TRBV19 with TRBJ2-1; TRBD2 aligns across 8 bases. CDR1 is LNHDA, CDR2 SQIVND, per germline (reference sequence). V lost 5 bases, J lost 3 bases, and 3 bases stayed unmatched. There are 14 residues in the CDR3. The DNA for the CDR3 is TGTGCCAGTAGTCCCGGGACTAGCTACAATGAGCAGTTCTTC. The encoded protein is CASSPGTSYNEQFF.

On this clone: The same CDR3 also results from other DNA sequences found in this sample. The V and J genes are TRBV28 and TRBJ1-1, with D unresolved. Germline lookup yields CDR1 MDHEN and CDR2 SYDVKM. The V gene lost 3 bases and the J gene lost 0 bases, with 8 bases spanning the gap. This CDR3 region has 14 residues. The CDR3 DNA reads TGTGCCAGCAGTTTCAGAGCGGTGAACACTGAAGCTTTCTTT. Its translation is CASSFRAVNTEAFF.

The chain recombines TRBV28 with TRBJ1-3; D perhaps matches TRBD1 (6 bases). Looked up from germline, CDR1 is MDHEN and CDR2 is SYDVKM. The CDR3 is 17 residues long. Between the trimmed V and J ends, which lost 6 bases and 1 base, there was a span of 19 bases. CDR3 nucleotides: TGTGCCAGCAGCCTAACTACGGACGGGACATCTGGAAACACCATATATTTT. It specifies CASSLTTDGTSGNTIYF.

The V gene is TRBV2, the J gene TRBJ1-1, with 12 bases fitting TRBD1. Germline V gene sequence: CDR1 SNHLY, CDR2 FYNNEI. The CDR3 contains 16 residues. Unmatched junction bases numbered 6, after V lost 6 bases and J lost 1 base. The CDR3 loop reads CASSAGTGGANTEAFF. CDR3 coding DNA: TGTGCCAGCAGCGCGGGGACAGGGGGCGCGAACACTGAAGCTTTCTTT.

The genes are TRBV6-1 and TRBJ2-4; D remains ambiguous. Per germline, CDR1 MNHNS and CDR2 SASEGT. The CDR3 length is 13 residues. V lost 5 bases, J lost 0 bases, and 5 bases lay in between. CDR3 DNA sequence: TGTGCCAGCAGTTTGCTAGCCAAAAACATTCAGTACTTC. Encoded protein: CASSLLAKNIQYF.

This clone was observed many times. The chain employs TRBV6-1 and TRBJ2-5; tentatively, D is TRBD1 (6 bases). The V end was cut by 1 base, the J end by 5 bases, with 14 bases between. The CDR3 sequence is 15 residues long. Germline assignment: CDR1 MNHNS and CDR2 SASEGT. CDR3 in DNA: TGTGCCAGCAGTGAAGTAGGGGGTTCCTCCGAGACCCAGTACTTC. Protein product: CASSEVGGSSETQYF.

CDR3 sequence: CASSSDRGYTDTQYF. Written as DNA, the CDR3 is TGTGCCAGCAGCTCGGACAGGGGGTACACAGATACGCAGTATTTT. The chain is built from TRBV5-4 and TRBJ2-3; 10 nucleotides line up with TRBD1. The CDR3 runs 15 residues. Germline V gives CDR1 SGHNT, CDR2 YYREEE (reference sequence). The junction had 3 bases not matched to a gene; V was cut back by 3 bases and J by 2 bases.

The chain uses TRBV16 and TRBJ1-5, with D hard to call. This CDR3 has 16 amino acids. The V and J ends lost 0 bases and 4 bases respectively, with 13 bases between them. In germline, CDR1 is KGHSY, CDR2 FQNENV. The CDR3 is CASSQSWRANNQPQHF. The DNA of the CDR3 is TGTGCCAGCAGCCAATCGTGGAGGGCAAATAATCAGCCCCAGCATTTT.

A note on this clone: Other nucleotide sequences from this sample produce the same CDR3. The chain employs TRBV5-1 and TRBJ1-4; the match to TRBD1 covers 7 bases. CDR3 length: 15 residues. V shed 1 base, J shed 5 bases, and the junction held 5 bases outside the gene matches. CDR1 and CDR2 from the germline V gene are SGHRS and YFSETQ. The chain's CDR3 is CASSLRTGGNEKLFF. The CDR3 coding sequence is TGCGCCAGCAGCTTGCGGACAGGAGGAAATGAAAAACTGTTTTTT.

The rearrangement joins TRBV7-9 to TRBJ1-1; TRBD1 is a possible D gene (6 bases). V was clipped by 3 bases and J by 8 bases, with 7 bases between them. This CDR3 has 11 amino acids. Per germline, CDR1 SEHNR and CDR2 FQNEAQ (reference sequence). The CDR3 DNA follows: TGTGCCAGCAGCTTCGGGACAGAAGCTTTCTTT. Residues: CASSFGTEAFF. Together with reference TRBV7-9 and TRBJ1-1, the CDR3 gives the full variable domain: DTGVSQNPRHKITKRGQNVTFRCDPISEHNRLYWYRQTLGQGPEFLTYFQNEAQLEKSRLLSDRFSAERPKGSFSTLEIQRTEQGDSAMYLCASSFGTEAFFGQGTRLTVV.

This clone was counted only a few times. The chain combines TRBV2 with TRBJ2-2, with a possible D match to TRBD1 (6 bases). This CDR3 spans 13 amino acids. Looked up from germline, CDR1 is SNHLY and CDR2 is FYNNEI. Deletions cut 10 bases from V and 3 bases from J, with 12 bases between. This chain's CDR3 is CAIRDTYTGELFF. CDR3 DNA: TGTGCCATCCGGGACACCTACACCGGGGAGCTGTTTTTT.

This clone was observed a few times. V is TRBV7-9 and J is TRBJ2-5, with 10 positions matching TRBD2. The junction had 9 bases not matched to a gene; V was cut back by 3 bases and J by 5 bases. The CDR3 loop spans 16 amino acids. Looked up from germline, CDR1 is SEHNR and CDR2 is FQNEAQ (reference sequence). The CDR3 coding sequence is TGTGCCAGCAGCTTCTCAGCGGGAGGGCCGGGGGAGACCCAGTACTTC. Its protein is CASSFSAGGPGETQYF.

The J gene is TRBJ2-7, the V gene TRBV18, with 13 bases lining up with TRBD2. The CDR3 spans 15 residues. Germline V gene data show CDR1 as KGHSH and CDR2 as LQKENI. V was clipped by 2 bases and J by 3 bases; unmatched bases: 1. This chain's CDR3 is CASSPGTSGNYEQYF. CDR3 in DNA: TGTGCCAGCTCACCAGGGACTAGCGGGAACTACGAGCAGTACTTC. The whole variable domain, filled in from reference TRBV18 and TRBJ2-7, reads NAGVMQNPRHLVRRRGQEARLRCSPMKGHSHVYWYRQLPEEGLKFMVYLQKENIIDESGMPKERFSAEFPKEGPSILRIQQVVRGDSAAYFCASSPGTSGNYEQYFGPGTRLTVT.

This clone was seen just once. The chain combines TRBV9 with TRBJ1-3; 7 bases fit TRBD1. The germline V gene encodes CDR1 SGDLS and CDR2 YYNGEE. This CDR3 has 16 residues. J gave up 4 bases and V 3 bases, and 10 bases lay outside the gene matches. CDR3 protein: CASSAQQGMVGNTIYF. CDR3 nucleotide sequence: TGTGCCAGCAGCGCCCAACAGGGGATGGTAGGAAACACCATATATTTT.

The rearrangement links TRBV30 to TRBJ2-3; D remains ambiguous. This CDR3 is 11 amino acids long. Trimming left V 4 bases short and J 6 bases short, with 8 bases between. Germline CDR1 reads GTSNPN; CDR2 reads SVGIG (reference sequence). CDR3 nucleotide sequence: TGTGCCTGGACCCTCAGTGATACGCAGTATTTT. Translation gives CAWTLSDTQYF.

This sequence joins TRBV11-2 and TRBJ2-5; D assignment may be TRBD1 or TRBD2 (5 bases each). The CDR3 totals 14 residues. The germline V gene encodes CDR1 SGHAT and CDR2 FQNNGV. The V end lost 4 bases, the J end lost 5 bases, and 14 bases lay between the germline ends. CDR3 region: CASSSGPNGETQYF. Here the CDR3 DNA reads TGTGCCAGCAGCTCGGGACCGAACGGGGAGACCCAGTACTTC. Full variable domain (rest looked up from reference TRBV11-2 and TRBJ2-5): EAGVAQSPRYKIIEKRQSVAFWCNPISGHATLYWYQQILGQGPKLLIQFQNNGVVDDSQLPKDRFSAERLKGVDSTLKIQPAKLEDSAVYLCASSSGPNGETQYFGPGTRLLVL.

The J gene is TRBJ2-3, the V gene TRBV5-8; D ambiguous. The CDR3 loop spans 12 amino acids. The germline V and J ends were trimmed by 1 base and 4 bases, with 4 bases remaining between them. Per germline, CDR1 SGHTS and CDR2 YDEGEE. DNA of the CDR3: TGTGCCAGCAGCTTGTATTCAGATACGCAGTATTTT. Residues: CASSLYSDTQYF.

A few counts support this clone. CDR3 loop: CASMHRDPGNTIYF. The CDR3 nucleotides read TGTGCCAGCATGCACAGGGATCCGGGAAACACCATATATTTT. The chain links TRBV5-6 to TRBJ1-3; D may be TRBD1 (6 bases). The CDR3 is 14 amino acids. Germline V CDR1 and CDR2: SGHDT, YYEEEE. V was shortened by 6 bases and J by 4 bases, with 14 bases between the two germline ends.

The CDR3 here is CASSQDVGTGEHEQYF. The CDR3 nucleotides are TGTGCCAGCAGCCAAGATGTAGGGACAGGGGAGCACGAGCAGTACTTC. The chain employs TRBV4-2 and TRBJ2-7; 10 bases map to TRBD1. The CDR3 is made up of 16 amino acids. Germline CDR1 reads LGHNA; CDR2 reads YNFKEQ. V trimming: 0 bases; J trimming: 5 bases; junction bases outside the gene matches: 7.

The V gene is TRBV5-1, the J gene TRBJ1-3, with TRBD1 matching 7 bases. The CDR3 totals 13 residues. V lost 6 bases and J lost 3; bases outside the gene matches: 3. From germline, CDR1 is SGHRS and CDR2 YFSETQ. This chain's CDR3 is CASTTGDGNTIYF. The CDR3 DNA reads TGCGCCAGCACTACAGGGGATGGAAACACCATATATTTT. Drawing the rest from reference TRBV5-1 and TRBJ1-3, the complete variable domain is KAGVTQTPRYLIKTRGQQVTLSCSPISGHRSVSWYQQTPGQGLQFLFEYFSETQRNKGNFPGRFSGRQFSNSRSEMNVSTLELGDSALYLCASTTGDGNTIYFGEGSWLTVV.